Below are 12 T cell receptor beta chains sequenced from a single sample in a study of T cells in women clearing cervical HPV infection (dated by TCRdb to about 2018). Receptor libraries were prepared by the immunoSEQ multiplex PCR assay. This is the immuneACCESS table as TCRdb keeps it, with only in-frame sequences that have V and J called. A part of the clones is gone; compared with another copy, unresolved V genes explain less than half, and the rest is unexplained. The sample's clone listing holds over 35,000 clones. Together, the top ten hold approximately 34% of the sample. Specimen: blood buffy coat. The receptors derive from a woman between 18 and 70 years old with a cervical HPV16 infection that either progressed to CIN3+ or cleared (not recorded which).

Details on this clone: The read is 3 residues too short to cover the CDR3 end, so that end is filled in from the germline J gene. The chain links TRBV2 to TRBJ1-6; 8 nucleotides match TRBD1. CDR3 length: 18 residues. J was trimmed by 6 bases and V by 5 bases; bases with no gene match: 15. Per the germline V gene, CDR1 is SNHLY and CDR2 is FYNNEI. Partial CDR3 DNA: TGTGCCAGCAGTAACCTCGTGGGGACACAGGGGGTTAATTCACCC. Amino acid sequence: CASSNLVGTQGVNSP. In full, the CDR3 is CASSNLVGTQGVNSPLHF.

A word on this clone: The CDR3 extends 3 residues past the end of the read, so its final part is completed from the germline J gene. The chain recombines TRBV30 with TRBJ2-5; TRBD2 is a possible D gene (5 bases). Germline assignment: CDR1 GTSNPN and CDR2 SVGIG (reference sequence). CDR3 length: 14 amino acids. V was cut by 0 bases and J by 4 bases, with 12 bases left in between. The CDR3 loop reads CAWSVVQRAETQYF. Partial CDR3 DNA: TGTGCCTGGAGTGTCGTACAGAGGGCAGAGACC.

In regard to this clone: Read sequence stops 3 residues before the CDR3 end, and the germline J gene provides the missing end. The chain employs TRBV18 and TRBJ2-5, with D unresolved. Germline V gene sequence: CDR1 KGHSH, CDR2 LQKENI. The CDR3 runs 15 residues. Trimming removed 3 bases at V and 0 bases at J, with 11 bases between. CDR3 sequence: CASSPAAGNQETQYF. The CDR3 bases that were read are TGTGCCAGCTCACCGGCGGCCGGTAACCAAGAGACC. Together with reference TRBV18 and TRBJ2-5, the CDR3 gives the full variable domain: NAGVMQNPRHLVRRRGQEARLRCSPMKGHSHVYWYRQLPEEGLKFMVYLQKENIIDESGMPKERFSAEFPKEGPSILRIQQVVRGDSAAYFCASSPAAGNQETQYFGPGTRLLVL.

Comments on this clone: With the read ending 3 residues before the CDR3 end, the germline J gene is used to fill in that end. V usage is TRBV19 and J usage is TRBJ2-2; TRBD1 aligns across 8 bases. This CDR3 spans 14 amino acids. The germline gives CDR1 LNHDA, CDR2 SQIVND (reference sequence). CDR3 loop: CASSPQGVAEKLFF. The DNA read from the CDR3 is TGTGCCAGTAGCCCACAGGGGGTAGCCGAAAAG.

As for this clone: From the germline J gene comes the end of the CDR3, since the read stops 3 residues before it. The V gene is TRBV2, the J gene TRBJ1-5, with a tentative D call TRBD1 (5 bases). The CDR3 loop spans 15 amino acids. Trimming left V 5 bases short and J 2 bases short, with 13 bases between. The germline CDR1 and CDR2 sequences are SNHLY and FYNNEI. CDR3 DNA (partial): TGTGCCAGCAGTCAGACCGGGGGTCGCAATCAGCCC. Protein product: CASSQTGGRNQP. The entire CDR3 is CASSQTGGRNQPQHF.

A remark on this clone: The CDR3 is cut off 3 residues early in the read; its end comes from the germline J gene. This chain links TRBV5-4 with TRBJ2-1, with 10 bases lining up with TRBD2. The CDR3 runs 16 residues. CDR1 and CDR2 (germline): SGHNT, YYREEE (reference sequence). After removal of 3 bases from V and 2 bases from J, the junction contained 5 bases not matched to a gene. The CDR3 region is CASSSTSGYTYNEQFF. The sequenced part of the CDR3 DNA is TGTGCCAGCAGCTCGACTAGCGGGTACACCTACAATGAG. The complete variable domain, with remaining parts taken from reference TRBV5-4 and TRBJ2-1, reads ETGVTQSPTHLIKTRGQQVTLRCSSQSGHNTVSWYQQALGQGPQFIFQYYREEENGRGNFPPRFSGLQFPNYSSELNVNALELDDSALYLCASSSTSGYTYNEQFFGPGTRLTVL.

As to this clone: The read stops 3 residues short of the end of the CDR3; the missing end is completed from the germline J gene. This chain joins TRBV2 and TRBJ2-7; D remains ambiguous. From germline, CDR1 is SNHLY and CDR2 FYNNEI. This CDR3 spans 12 amino acids. Trimming took 6 bases from V and 3 from J, leaving 9 bases between them. Here the CDR3 reads CASRPRGYEQYF. The part of the CDR3 DNA that was read is TGTGCCAGCAGGCCACGAGGCTACGAG.

Details on this clone: The missing CDR3 end, 3 residues past where the read stops, is filled in from the germline J gene. The chain recombines TRBV29-1 with TRBJ2-3; 11 bases map to TRBD2. CDR1 and CDR2 from the germline V gene are SQVTM and ANQGSEA. The CDR3 runs 14 residues. After removal of 3 bases from V and 4 bases from J, the junction contained 3 bases not matched to a gene. CDR3 residues: CSVDRLAGSDTQYF. The CDR3 bases that were read are TGCAGCGTTGATCGACTAGCGGGGTCAGATACG.

In regard to this clone: The read terminates 3 residues ahead of where the CDR3 ends, so the germline J gene completes it. The V and J genes are TRBV20-1 and TRBJ2-2; TRBD2 is a possible D gene (6 bases). Trimming removed 3 bases from V and 1 base from J, with 12 bases in between. Looked up from germline, CDR1 is DFQATT and CDR2 is SNEGSKA (reference sequence). The CDR3 loop spans 15 amino acids. CDR3 sequence reads: CSARLSGLNTGELFF. The CDR3 bases that were read are TGCAGTGCTAGGCTCAGCGGGTTGAACACCGGGGAG.

Regarding this clone: The CDR3 end lies 3 residues beyond the end of the read and is filled in from the germline J gene. The chain joins TRBV30 to TRBJ2-1, with D perhaps TRBD1 (6 bases). The V gene lost 2 bases and the J gene lost 6 bases, with 14 bases spanning the gap. CDR3 size: 14 residues. Germline CDR1 reads GTSNPN; CDR2 reads SVGIG (reference sequence). The CDR3: CAWSMGLGANEQFF. The CDR3 bases that were read are TGTGCCTGGAGTATGGGGCTGGGGGCCAATGAG.

Remarks on this clone: The read gets to within 3 residues of the CDR3 end, and the germline J gene fills in the rest. The sample has other DNA sequences that encode this CDR3 too. V and J are TRBV30 and TRBJ2-1, with D uncertain. CDR3 length: 11 amino acids. The germline V gene encodes CDR1 GTSNPN and CDR2 SVGIG (reference sequence). V was shortened by 0 bases and J by 6 bases, with 3 bases between the two germline ends. The sequenced CDR3 bases are TGTGCCTGGAGTGTAGGCAATGAG. Its protein product is CAWSVGNE. The whole CDR3 region reads CAWSVGNEQFF.

With regard to this clone: The read gets to within 3 residues of the CDR3 end, and the germline J gene fills in the rest. The chain is built from TRBV19 and TRBJ2-5; a weak D match, TRBD2 (6 bases). This CDR3 comprises 15 residues. The germline V and J ends were trimmed by 2 bases and 2 bases, with 12 bases remaining between them. CDR1 and CDR2 (germline): LNHDA, SQIVND (reference sequence). CDR3 sequence reads: CASSIPLGGQETQYF. Incomplete CDR3 DNA: TGTGCCAGTAGTATACCTCTGGGGGGTCAAGAGACC. The full variable domain, with the rest looked up from reference TRBV19 and TRBJ2-5, is DGGITQSPKYLFRKEGQNVTLSCEQNLNHDAMYWYRQDPGQGLRLIYYSQIVNDFQKGDIAEGYSVSREKKESFPLTVTSAQKNPTAFYLCASSIPLGGQETQYFGPGTRLLVL.